These 30 T cell receptor beta chains came from one sample sequenced in a study of blood T cell repertoires in COVID-19. Assay: immunoSEQ multiplex PCR; the TCRdb copy retains only in-frame clones and omits some. The table includes around 130,000 clones, roughly 86% detected once. Sequences were obtained from peripheral blood. The receptors come from a human donor in a cohort sampled during active COVID-19.

Of note for this clone: Additional DNA sequences in this sample encode the identical CDR3. V is TRBV27 and J is TRBJ1-5, with D maybe TRBD1 (6 bases). Germline V lookup: CDR1 MNHEY, CDR2 SMNVEV (reference sequence). V lost 4 bases and J lost 1, with 8 bases in between. This CDR3 comprises 14 residues. This CDR3 is CASSSGGSNQPQHF. Here the CDR3 DNA reads TGTGCCAGCAGTTCGGGGGGCAGCAATCAGCCCCAGCATTTT.

The chain recombines TRBV3-1 (or the pseudogene TRBV3-2) with TRBJ1-2; 7 bases are a match to TRBD1. Germline V lookup: CDR1 LGHDT, CDR2 YNNKEL (reference sequence). The V segment lost 3 bases and the J segment 2 bases; nucleotides outside the gene matches: 15. The CDR3 length is 18 residues. In DNA, the CDR3 is TGTGCCAGCAGCCAGGCGTTAAGAGGGGGCGCCTCAAACTATGGCTACACCTTC. Its translation is CASSQALRGGASNYGYTF.

This clone appeared once. This CDR3 is CASSISKAGEQFF. Written as DNA, the CDR3 is TGTGCCAGTAGTATCTCTAAGGCGGGTGAGCAGTTCTTC. The chain carries TRBV19 and TRBJ2-1, with D perhaps TRBD2 (5 bases). Germline loops: CDR1 LNHDA, CDR2 SQIVND (reference sequence). The V end lost 3 bases, the J end lost 9 bases, and 12 bases lay between the germline ends. The CDR3 contains 13 residues.

This clone occurred once. The rearrangement joins TRBV6-1 to TRBJ2-6; no clear D gene. V was shortened by 2 bases and J by 0 bases, with 8 bases between the two germline ends. The germline V gene encodes CDR1 MNHNS and CDR2 SASEGT. The CDR3 contains 16 residues. DNA for the CDR3: TGTGCCAGCAGTGAAACAGTTCCCTCTGGGGCCAACGTCCTGACTTTC. Translated, it gives CASSETVPSGANVLTF.

The V call is TRBV5-4, the J call TRBJ2-2; 7 nucleotides line up with TRBD1. Germline values: CDR1 SGHNT, CDR2 YYREEE (reference sequence). This CDR3 is 16 amino acids long. Losses at the gene ends were 0 bases for V and 1 base for J; bases not matched to a gene: 3. The CDR3 DNA follows: TGTGCCAGCAGCTTGGCAGGGGGTAGGAACACCGGGGAGCTGTTTTTT. This codes for CASSLAGGRNTGELFF.

CDR3 DNA: TGTGCCAGCAGGGGGACAGGTACCTACGAGCAGTACTTC. Translating it yields CASRGTGTYEQYF. V is TRBV2 and J is TRBJ2-7, with 8 bases that match TRBD1. Trimming removed 6 bases from V and 2 bases from J; junction bases left unmatched: 3. Germline CDR1 is SNHLY and CDR2 is FYNNEI. The CDR3 contains 13 residues.

The chain carries TRBV5-1 and TRBJ2-4, with no clear D. The CDR3 extends over 14 amino acids. Germline V gene data show CDR1 as SGHRS and CDR2 as YFSETQ. Trimming pared 0 bases from V and 6 bases from J, leaving 10 bases between. The DNA of the CDR3 is TGCGCCAGCAGCTTGGGAGGTTTCGGAAACATTCAGTACTTC. This codes for CASSLGGFGNIQYF.

DNA for the CDR3: TGTGCCACCAGTGATTTGAATCGGGCTAGCGGGAGTGATGAGCAGTTCTTC. Encoded protein: CATSDLNRASGSDEQFF. The chain links TRBV24-1 to TRBJ2-1; the match to TRBD2 covers 10 bases. Germline V CDR1 and CDR2: KGHDR, SFDVKD. Trimming at V came to 0 bases and at J to 8 bases, leaving 9 bases not matched to a gene. The CDR3 runs to 17 residues.

The rearrangement uses TRBV6-5 and TRBJ2-7; TRBD1 might be the D (6 bases). Germline CDR1 is MNHEY and CDR2 is SVGAGI. Between the trimmed V and J ends, which lost 2 bases and 0 bases, there was a span of 14 bases. This CDR3 contains 16 residues. The CDR3 region is CASSYNGQGSSYEQYF. The CDR3, as DNA: TGTGCCAGCAGTTACAATGGCCAGGGGAGCTCCTACGAGCAGTACTTC.

The chain carries TRBV3-1 (or the pseudogene TRBV3-2) and TRBJ2-2, with TRBD2 matching 10 bases. This CDR3 comprises 19 residues. Germline CDR1 and CDR2: LGHDT and YNNKEL (reference sequence). The V and J ends lost 0 bases and 1 base, in that order; junction bases with no gene match: 8. The CDR3 loop reads CASSQDASGGFENTGELFF. DNA for the CDR3: TGTGCCAGCAGCCAAGATGCTAGCGGGGGCTTCGAGAACACCGGGGAGCTGTTTTTT.

The V and J genes are TRBV28 and TRBJ1-1; 11 nucleotides align to TRBD1. V trimming: 1 base; J trimming: 2 bases; junction bases outside the gene matches: 9. This CDR3 region has 18 residues. Germline lookup yields CDR1 MDHEN and CDR2 SYDVKM. The CDR3 DNA reads as TGTGCCAGCAGTTTATCACGGACAGGGGGCTTCTATAACACTGAAGCTTTCTTT. Translated: CASSLSRTGGFYNTEAFF.

This clone was recorded only once. The J gene is TRBJ2-1, the V gene TRBV7-6, with a weak D call TRBD2 (7 bases). The CDR3 totals 16 residues. V lost 5 bases and J lost 4, with 18 bases in between. CDR1 and CDR2 (germline): SGHVS, FNYEAQ. The CDR3 coding sequence is TGTGCCAGCAGCCTATACACCGGGGGGCAATACAATGAGCAGTTCTTC. It yields the protein CASSLYTGGQYNEQFF.

CDR3 DNA sequence: TGTGCCAGCAGTTTTGGGGACAGTCAGTTCTTC. Translation: CASSFGDSQFF. The chain is built from TRBV28 and TRBJ2-1; 7 bases fit TRBD1. CDR3 length: 11 amino acids. J was trimmed by 13 bases and V by 3 bases; bases with no gene match: 3. Germline V lookup: CDR1 MDHEN, CDR2 SYDVKM.

The chain carries TRBV28 and TRBJ1-5; TRBD1 matches at 10 bases. V shed 6 bases, J shed 5 bases, and the junction held 10 bases outside the gene matches. CDR1 and CDR2 from the germline V gene are MDHEN and SYDVKM. The CDR3 covers 16 residues. In DNA, the CDR3 is TGTGCCAGCAGGCCCGGGACAGGGGCGCGGGATCAGCCCCAGCATTTT. Protein product: CASRPGTGARDQPQHF.

This chain links TRBV10-2 with TRBJ2-2; D may be TRBD1 (6 bases). The CDR3 length is 15 residues. Deletions cut 5 bases from V and 6 bases from J, with 16 bases between. Germline lookup yields CDR1 WSHSY and CDR2 SAAADI. CDR3 nucleotides: TGCGCCAGCAGTATACAGGGAGTTCGTGCCGGGGAGCTGTTTTTT. It specifies CASSIQGVRAGELFF.

The chain couples TRBV19 to TRBJ2-5; D is ambiguous. Germline V gives CDR1 LNHDA, CDR2 SQIVND (reference sequence). Trimming left V 5 bases short and J 7 bases short, with 11 bases between. The CDR3 loop spans 12 amino acids. The CDR3 loop reads CASSASSRTQYF. The CDR3 nucleotides are TGTGCCAGTAGTGCCTCCTCTAGGACCCAGTACTTC.

As for this clone: The junction and the germline gene differ at one end; a read error may be behind it. The V call is TRBV7-7, the J call TRBJ2-3; 9 bases fit TRBD2. The germline V gene has CDR1 SSHAT and CDR2 FNYEAQ (reference sequence). The CDR3 length is 17 residues. CDR3 sequence: CASSLASGLAVPDTQYF. The CDR3 DNA reads as TGTGCTAGCAGCTTAGCCTCGGGACTAGCTGTACCAGATACGCAGTATTTT. Drawing the rest from reference TRBV7-7 and TRBJ2-3, the complete variable domain is GAGVSQSPRYKVTKRGQDVTLRCDPISSHATLYWYQQALGQGPEFLTYFNYEAQPDKSGLPSDRFSAERPEGSISTLTIQRTEQRDSAMYRCASSLASGLAVPDTQYFGPGTRLTVL.

V gene TRBV10-1 combines with J gene TRBJ2-1; a weak D match, TRBD2 (6 bases). The CDR3 covers 18 residues. V shed 4 bases and J shed 0 bases, with 19 bases lying between them. CDR1 is WNHNN, CDR2 SYGVQD, per germline (reference sequence). The CDR3 bases are TGCGCCAGCAGTGTTACATCGCGGGGCCTTAGCTCCTACAATGAGCAGTTCTTC. Encoded protein: CASSVTSRGLSSYNEQFF.

The chain has TRBV4-1 and TRBJ2-3; D perhaps matches TRBD1 (5 bases). This CDR3 spans 15 amino acids. Deletions cut 2 bases from V and 5 bases from J, with 14 bases between. Germline-derived CDR1 and CDR2 are MGHRA and YSYEKL. The CDR3 sequence is CASSQRREDQDTQYF. The CDR3 coding sequence is TGCGCCAGCAGCCAACGCAGGGAAGACCAAGATACGCAGTATTTT.

The J gene is TRBJ1-6, the V gene TRBV3-1 (or the pseudogene TRBV3-2), with 7 nucleotides matching TRBD1. V lost 0 bases, J lost 5 bases, and 7 bases stayed unmatched. Germline lookup yields CDR1 LGHDT and CDR2 YNNKEL (reference sequence). The CDR3 spans 17 residues. As DNA, the CDR3 is TGTGCCAGCAGCCAAGAAGCAAGGGGGACAGATAATTCACCCCTCCACTTT. It encodes CASSQEARGTDNSPLHF.

This clone was counted between two and nine times. CDR3: CASSLGIASTDTQYF. CDR3 bases: TGTGCCAGCAGCTTAGGAATAGCTAGCACAGATACGCAGTATTTT. The chain is built from TRBV7-3 and TRBJ2-3; D is ambiguous. The V end lost 2 bases, the J end lost 0 bases, and 9 bases lay between the germline ends. CDR3 size: 15 residues. CDR1 is SGHTA and CDR2 is FQGTGA in the germline V gene.

This clone was detected only once. The genes are TRBV2 and TRBJ2-1, with 7 bases identical to TRBD1. CDR3 length equals 13 residues. After removal of 4 bases from V and 7 bases from J, the junction contained 4 bases not matched to a gene. Germline CDR1 reads SNHLY; CDR2 reads FYNNEI. The CDR3 sequence: CASSVQGFNEQFF. The CDR3 DNA follows: TGTGCCAGCAGTGTACAGGGGTTTAATGAGCAGTTCTTC.

The V call is TRBV20-1, the J call TRBJ1-3, with unresolved D. This CDR3 region has 12 residues. The ends were cut back, 3 bases at V and 0 bases at J, with 3 bases in the middle. Germline CDR1 DFQATT, CDR2 SNEGSKA (reference sequence). CDR3 coding DNA: TGCAGTGCTAGTTACTCTGGAAACACCATATATTTT. Protein: CSASYSGNTIYF.

This chain links TRBV18 with TRBJ1-4; 7 bases are shared with TRBD1. Trimming at V came to 6 bases and at J to 7 bases, leaving 8 bases not matched to a gene. The CDR3 has 14 residues. CDR1 and CDR2 from the germline V gene are KGHSH and LQKENI. In DNA, the CDR3 is TGTGCCAGCTCTCGTCAGGGGGATATTGAAAAACTGTTTTTT. This gives the protein CASSRQGDIEKLFF.

This clone was picked up a small number of times. The chain carries TRBV14 and TRBJ2-7; D gene unclear. The CDR3 is 16 residues long. V dropped 0 bases and J dropped 2 bases, with 14 bases sitting between them. The germline V gene has CDR1 SGHDN and CDR2 FVKESK. Here the CDR3 reads CASSQEPQIKTYEQYF. The CDR3 DNA reads TGTGCCAGCAGCCAAGAACCACAGATAAAAACCTACGAGCAGTACTTC.

This clone was counted a few times. V usage is TRBV11-2 and J usage is TRBJ1-4; tentative D call: TRBD1 (5 bases). The CDR3 contains 16 residues. Trimming took off 5 bases at V and 0 bases at J, with 13 bases between the two ends. Per the germline V gene, CDR1 is SGHAT and CDR2 is FQNNGV. The CDR3 DNA follows: TGTGCCAGCAGCCCACGGGGGGGGGCAACTAATGAAAAACTGTTTTTT. This encodes CASSPRGGATNEKLFF.

The chain has TRBV18 and TRBJ1-2; perhaps TRBD1 as D (6 bases). Trimming left V 2 bases short and J 3 bases short, with 10 bases between. Germline CDR1 reads KGHSH; CDR2 reads LQKENI. The CDR3 length is 14 residues. The chain's CDR3 is CASSPRTVDYGYTF. The CDR3 DNA is TGTGCCAGCTCACCAAGGACAGTGGACTATGGCTACACCTTC.

The chain employs TRBV25-1 and TRBJ2-5, with TRBD2 as a possible D gene (7 bases). Trimming stripped 1 base from V and 4 bases from J, with 13 bases between. CDR3 length equals 15 residues. Germline CDR1 reads MGHDK; CDR2 reads SYGVNS. The CDR3 spells CASSELGGGGETQYF. CDR3 sequence (DNA): TGTGCCAGCAGTGAATTGGGCGGGGGCGGAGAGACCCAGTACTTC.

The chain recombines TRBV7-9 with TRBJ2-2; 7 positions agree with TRBD2. CDR1 and CDR2 (germline): SEHNR, FQNEAQ (reference sequence). The CDR3 totals 13 residues. V was clipped by 6 bases and J by 6 bases; unmatched bases: 4. CDR3: CASRDRGAGELFF. The CDR3 nucleotides are TGTGCCAGCAGGGACCGGGGGGCCGGGGAGCTGTTTTTT.

V and J are TRBV5-5 and TRBJ2-1; 11 bases fit TRBD1. CDR3 length: 16 residues. Germline CDR1 is SGHKS and CDR2 is YYEKEE (reference sequence). Trimming removed 4 bases from V and 7 bases from J; junction bases left unmatched: 10. CDR3 DNA sequence: TGTGCCAGCAGCCCGACTTATGGACAGGGGGCGAATGAGCAGTTCTTC. Protein sequence: CASSPTYGQGANEQFF.